This T cell receptor beta chain originates from a study of cytomegalovirus exposure and HLA in healthy donors. Findings of the study overall: The investigators catalogued 164 TCR beta chains as cytomegalovirus-associated.

V shed 5 bases and J 6 bases; nucleotides not matched to a gene: 12. Germline V gene lookup returns CDR1 SGHAT and CDR2 FQDESV (reference sequence). The CDR3 spans 15 residues. TCRdb keeps only in-frame clones here, not all; method: immunoSEQ multiplex PCR. The sample consists of about 120,000 clones, roughly 84% of them appearing once. Comments on this clone: Its cognate antigen is unknown.

Among the 120 subjects of the validation cohort, separate from the approximately 700-subject first cohort, were the donors. Specimen: PBMCs. The sequence came from a woman in her thirties in good health and CMV-seronegative. The chain employs TRBV11-1 and TRBJ1-1; 7 bases fit TRBD1. The CDR3 coding sequence is TGTGCCAGCAGCCCTGACAGGGCTCTTTCCTCTGAAGCTTTCTTT. Amino acids: CASSPDRALSSEAFF.